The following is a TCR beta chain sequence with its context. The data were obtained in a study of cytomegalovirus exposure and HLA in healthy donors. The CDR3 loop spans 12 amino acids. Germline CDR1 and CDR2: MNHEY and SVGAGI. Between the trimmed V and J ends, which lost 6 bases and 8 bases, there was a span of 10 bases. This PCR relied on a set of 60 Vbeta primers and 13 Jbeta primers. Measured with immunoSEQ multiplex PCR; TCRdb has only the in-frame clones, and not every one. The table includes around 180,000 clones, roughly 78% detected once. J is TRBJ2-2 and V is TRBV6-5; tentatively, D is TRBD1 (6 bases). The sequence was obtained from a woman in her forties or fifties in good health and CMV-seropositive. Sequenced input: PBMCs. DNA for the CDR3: TGTGCCAGCAGGGTTCAGGGGGGGGAGCTGTTTTTT. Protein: CASRVQGGELFF.